A selection of T cell receptor beta chains follows, all from one sample in a study of CD8 T cells in ankylosing spondylitis. TCRdb reanalysed the 5' RACE reads using MiXCR and keeps one entry per CDR3 protein. In the table there are 30,000 to 45,000 distinct CDR3 sequences, approximately 16% of which are singletons. Material for sequencing was blood. These receptors originate from a male donor with ankylosing spondylitis or in good health (not recorded which). CDR3s include the opening cysteine and the closing phenylalanine or tryptophan. D genes are given only for firm matches. Part of the rows lack a size; the others show once, few, many or a class for expanded clones.

d_call j_call v_call clone_size cdr3_nt cdr3_aa
. TRBJ2-1 TRBV4-3 . TGCGCCAGCAGCCCGAGGGGGTTATACAATGAGCAGTTCTTC CASSPRGLYNEQFF
. TRBJ2-1 TRBV5-1 few TGCGCCAGCACCGTAGACCGGGACGGGTACAATGAGCAGTTCTTC CASTVDRDGYNEQFF
TRBD2 TRBJ2-2 TRBV4-3 . TGCGCCAGCAGCCGACTAGCGGGGACCGGGGGCGGGGAGCTGTTTTTT CASSRLAGTGGGELFF
TRBD2 TRBJ2-2 TRBV5-1 . TGCGCCAGCAGCCTGACTAGCGGGAGAGGCACCGGGGAGCTGTTTTTT CASSLTSGRGTGELFF
. TRBJ2-5 TRBV29-1 . TGCAGCGCGACTTCACTGGGGGAGACCCAGTACTTC CSATSLGETQYF
. TRBJ2-2 TRBV6-5 . TGTGCCAGCAGTTACGCCAGGGGAGGTTTGGCCGGGGAGCTGTTTTTT CASSYARGGLAGELFF
TRBD2 TRBJ2-2 TRBV6-6 many TGTGCCAGCAGTTACCTTAGGGCGGGAGATGGAACCGGGGAGCTGTTTTTT CASSYLRAGDGTGELFF
. TRBJ2-3 TRBV20-1 few TGCAGTGCTAGACCTAGCACAGATACGCAGTATTTT CSARPSTDTQYF
. TRBJ2-1 TRBV7-6 . TGTGCCAGCAGCCGATTCCCGCGCAATGAGCAGTTCTTC CASSRFPRNEQFF
TRBD2 TRBJ2-2 TRBV5-1 . TGCGCCAGCAGCTCAGCTAGCGGGGGGGCTGGCACCGGGGAGCTGTTTTTT CASSSASGGAGTGELFF
TRBD1 TRBJ1-1 TRBV6-6 few TGTGCCAGCAGACCCGGGACAGTCCTTGAAGCTTTCTTT CASRPGTVLEAFF
TRBD1 TRBJ1-6 TRBV7-9 . TGTGCCAGCAGCTTTAGACAGGGGGTTAATTCACCCCTCCACTTT CASSFRQGVNSPLHF
TRBD1 TRBJ2-2 TRBV20-1 few TGCAGTGCCCTGGGGACAGGTGGCACCGGGGAGCTGTTTTTT CSALGTGGTGELFF
TRBD1 TRBJ2-2 TRBV3-1 few TGTGCCAGCAGCCTTCGACAGGGCGCCGGGGAGCTGTTTTTT CASSLRQGAGELFF
. TRBJ2-4 TRBV9 . TGTGCCAGCAGCGTAGAGGGACTAGCCAAAAACATTCAGTACTTC CASSVEGLAKNIQYF
. TRBJ2-1 TRBV28 few TGTGCCAGCAGTTTACAGGCGTTACGCAATGAGCAGTTCTTC CASSLQALRNEQFF
TRBD2 TRBJ2-1 TRBV11-1 few TGTGCCAGCAGCCCTCGGGACTATATCAATGAGCAGTTCTTC CASSPRDYINEQFF
. TRBJ1-4 TRBV7-2 . TGTGCCAGCAGCTTAGTCGGGGGGTTTGGTGAAAAACTGTTTTTT CASSLVGGFGEKLFF
. TRBJ2-4 TRBV5-1 . TGCGCCAGCAGCTTGTCAGGAGATGCGCACATTCAGTACTTC CASSLSGDAHIQYF
TRBD2 TRBJ2-3 TRBV2 few TGTGCCAGCAGTGAAACGGGACTAGCGGTAGATACGCAGTATTTT CASSETGLAVDTQYF
. TRBJ2-5 TRBV4-3 few TGCGCCAGCAGCCGGGGCCAGAAGGAGACCCAGTACTTC CASSRGQKETQYF
TRBD2 TRBJ2-7 TRBV5-1 . TGCGCCAGCAGCCGGACTGGCGGGAGTTCCTCCTACGAGCAGTACTTC CASSRTGGSSSYEQYF
. TRBJ1-4 TRBV28 . TGTGCCAGCAGGAAACAACGGGTGTTTTTT CASRKQRVFF
. TRBJ2-7 TRBV5-1 . TGCGCCAGCAGCCCGGACAGCGACCGCTCCTACGAGCAGTACTTC CASSPDSDRSYEQYF